This TCR beta chain was identified during a study of cytomegalovirus exposure and HLA in healthy donors. CDR1 and CDR2 (germline): SNHLY, FYNNEI. This CDR3 contains 15 residues. The ends lost 6 bases at V and 9 bases at J; junction bases unmatched: 10. Primers for the PCR totalled 60 Vbeta and 13 Jbeta. Using immunoSEQ multiplex PCR, the repertoire was profiled, and TCRdb retains in-frame clones only, with some absent. Among approximately 140,000 clones listed, roughly 77% were seen once. The chain combines TRBV2 with TRBJ2-1; 11 nucleotides match TRBD2. The clonotype was recovered from a man between 35 and 55 years old in good health and CMV-seronegative. Sequencing was performed on PBMCs. In nucleotides, the CDR3 is TGTGCCAGCAGAGCGAGGAGTAGCGGGGGGGTTGAGCAGTTCTTC. This encodes CASRARSSGGVEQFF.